This T cell receptor (beta chain) was captured in a study of CD8+CD57+ T cells in acquired aplastic anemia. General study results and limits: Controls and patients did not differ significantly in CD8+ Simpson's diversity. Patients and controls shared twenty-nine CD8+ CDR3 sequences, highly expressed in patients.

The template for TCR beta VDJ and CDR3 sequence profiling was genomic DNA. Each CDR3 protein gets one entry after TCRdb re-called the reads with MiXCR. The data contain 150,000 to 180,000 distinct CDR3 sequences, approximately 52% of them singletons. The patients chosen for sequencing had shown expansion of CD8+CD57+ cells (detected by flow cytometry). By the time of blood sampling, patients had still received no therapy. Deletions cut 9 bases from V and 3 bases from J, with 9 bases between. The CDR3 loop spans 13 amino acids. Germline lookup yields CDR1 MDHEN and CDR2 SYDVKM. Regarding this clonotype: The antigen is unknown.

The source of this sequence is a human donor with aplastic anemia. The chain joins TRBV28 to TRBJ1-6; D not certain. Material: sorted CD4+, CD8+, or CD8+CD57+ T cells (not recorded which) from PBMCs. The chain's CDR3 is CASWTDYNSPLHF. The CDR3 DNA reads TGTGCCAGTTGGACGGACTATAATTCACCCCTCCACTTT. The full variable domain, completed using reference TRBV28 and TRBJ1-6, is DVKVTQSSRYLVKRTGEKVFLECVQDMDHENMFWYRQDPGLGLRLIYFSYDVKMKEKGDIPEGYSVSREKKERFSLILESASTNQTSMYLCASWTDYNSPLHFGNGTRLTVT.